These 27 T cell receptor beta chains originate from one sample sequenced in a study of blood T cell repertoires in COVID-19. TCRdb's copy holds only in-frame clones and misses some; the assay was immunoSEQ multiplex PCR. The sample lists 220,000 or so clones; roughly nine tenths were seen once. What was sequenced was PBMCs or T cells enriched from blood (not recorded which). The receptors derive from a woman aged 18-29 years in a cohort exposed to, infected with or recovered from COVID-19 (not recorded which).

V and J are TRBV2 and TRBJ1-2, with D tentatively TRBD1 (6 bases). The V gene lost 5 bases and the J gene lost 4 bases, with 17 bases spanning the gap. Germline V gene lookup returns CDR1 SNHLY and CDR2 FYNNEI. This CDR3 is built from 15 residues. CDR3 in DNA: TGTGCCAGCAGTTACACACAGGGAGATCGCTATGGCTACACCTTC. Translating gives CASSYTQGDRYGYTF.

This chain uses TRBV18 with TRBJ1-1; 8 bases are shared with TRBD1. J lost 4 bases, V lost 2 bases, and 9 bases had no gene match. This CDR3 has 16 residues. Germline loops: CDR1 KGHSH, CDR2 LQKENI. This chain's CDR3 is CASSPKAGGLGTEAFF. The CDR3 region has the DNA TGTGCCAGCTCACCAAAGGCAGGGGGCCTGGGCACTGAAGCTTTCTTT.

About this clone itself: Mismatch with germline at one junction end may stem from a read error. This rearrangement joins TRBV5-1 to TRBJ1-1, with 7 nucleotides matching TRBD1. The CDR3 loop spans 12 amino acids. CDR1 SGHRS and CDR2 YFSETQ come from the germline V gene. The CDR3 DNA reads as TGCGCCAGCAGTCCTGACAGGGCTAAGCGTCGCTTT. Protein product: CASSPDRAKRRF. The full variable domain, its missing parts supplied by reference TRBV5-1 and TRBJ1-1, is KAGVTQTPRYLIKTRGQQVTLSCSPISGHRSVSWYQQTPGQGLQFLFEYFSETQRNKGNFPGRFSGRQFSNSRSEMNVSTLELGDSALYLCASSPDRAKRRFGQGTRLTVV.

V gene TRBV3-1 (or the pseudogene TRBV3-2) combines with J gene TRBJ2-3; TRBD1 aligns across 8 bases. The length of the CDR3 is 17 residues. Germline assignment: CDR1 LGHDT and CDR2 YNNKEL (reference sequence). J lost 3 bases, V lost 1 base, and 9 bases had no gene match. In nucleotides, the CDR3 is TGTGCCAGCAGCCAAGTCCATGCCAGGGGGCCGACAGATACGCAGTATTTT. Its protein is CASSQVHARGPTDTQYF.

The rearrangement links TRBV28 to TRBJ1-5; no clear D. The V and J ends lost 5 bases and 0 bases respectively, with 8 bases between them. Germline lookup yields CDR1 MDHEN and CDR2 SYDVKM. CDR3 size: 14 residues. CDR3 DNA sequence: TGTGCCAGCAGTGATTACAGTAGCAATCAGCCCCAGCATTTT. Translating it yields CASSDYSSNQPQHF.

The V call is TRBV6-4, the J call TRBJ2-2, with D uncertain. Germline-derived CDR1 and CDR2 are MRHNA and SNTAGT. Trimming removed 2 bases at V and 0 bases at J, with 10 bases between. The CDR3 runs to 16 residues. CDR3 sequence: CASSDLPSANTGELFF. In nucleotides, the CDR3 is TGTGCCAGCAGTGACCTTCCCTCTGCGAACACCGGGGAGCTGTTTTTT.

The J gene is TRBJ1-1, the V gene TRBV5-4; D unresolved. The ends were cut back, 4 bases at V and 8 bases at J, with 12 bases in the middle. CDR1 is SGHNT and CDR2 is YYREEE in the germline V gene (reference sequence). The CDR3 is 12 residues long. CDR3 coding DNA: TGTGCCAGCAGCCTCCCCGGGGTAGAAGCTTTCTTT. This codes for CASSLPGVEAFF. The whole variable domain, remainder taken from reference TRBV5-4 and TRBJ1-1, is ETGVTQSPTHLIKTRGQQVTLRCSSQSGHNTVSWYQQALGQGPQFIFQYYREEENGRGNFPPRFSGLQFPNYSSELNVNALELDDSALYLCASSLPGVEAFFGQGTRLTVV.

This chain links TRBV10-2 with TRBJ1-2; TRBD1 matches at 9 bases. J gave up 5 bases and V 3 bases, and 4 bases lay outside the gene matches. Germline loops: CDR1 WSHSY, CDR2 SAAADI. This CDR3 is built from 14 residues. The CDR3 sequence: CASSEGTGPYGYTF. DNA of the CDR3: TGCGCCAGCAGTGAAGGGACAGGGCCTTATGGCTACACCTTC.

V and J are TRBV11-3 and TRBJ2-5, with D possibly matching TRBD1 (6 bases). The germline V gene encodes CDR1 SGHNT and CDR2 YENEEA. The V gene lost 5 bases and the J gene lost 0 bases, with 10 bases spanning the gap. CDR3 length equals 14 residues. The CDR3 DNA sequence: TGTGCCAGCAGCCAAACAGGGTACCAAGAGACCCAGTACTTC. Translating gives CASSQTGYQETQYF.

For this clone: In this CDR3 the conserved last residue, phenylalanine or tryptophan, is missing, so a read error is likely. No DNA is shown, since the ends of the CDR3 on it are uncertain; the CDR3 is the one TCRdb lists. The chain couples TRBV7-9 to TRBJ2-3; no DNA check was done on the table's D call, TRBD2. Germline CDR1 is SEHNR and CDR2 is FQNEAQ (reference sequence). The CDR3 numbers 11 amino acids, ends counted. CDR3 sequence: CASSLDEWREV.

This chain joins TRBV24-1 and TRBJ2-3; 8 nucleotides align to TRBD1. V lost 7 bases to trimming and J lost 3 bases; unmatched junction nucleotides: 5. The CDR3 has 14 amino acids. Germline V gene sequence: CDR1 KGHDR, CDR2 SFDVKD. The CDR3 DNA reads as TGTGCCACCAGCCAACAGGGGGGAACAGATACGCAGTATTTT. Translation gives CATSQQGGTDTQYF.

This rearrangement joins TRBV2 to TRBJ1-1, with 7 positions matching TRBD1. Per the germline V gene, CDR1 is SNHLY and CDR2 is FYNNEI. With 5 bases clipped from V and 12 bases from J, the junction kept 9 bases outside the gene matches. The CDR3 loop spans 12 amino acids. In DNA form, the CDR3 reads TGTGCCAGCAGTTACAGGGGTCCGGGGACTTTCTTT. Protein sequence: CASSYRGPGTFF. Combining the CDR3 with reference TRBV2 and TRBJ1-1 gives the whole variable domain EPEVTQTPSHQVTQMGQEVILRCVPISNHLYFYWYRQILGQKVEFLVSFYNNEISEKSEIFDDQFSVERPDGSNFTLKIRSTKLEDSAMYFCASSYRGPGTFFGQGTRLTVV.

This clone was picked up a small number of times. The rearrangement links TRBV11-2 to TRBJ1-2, with D perhaps TRBD1 (6 bases). Trimming stripped 3 bases from V and 3 bases from J, with 8 bases between. This CDR3 region has 13 residues. The germline gives CDR1 SGHAT, CDR2 FQNNGV. CDR3 in amino acids: CASSFRTDYGYTF. For the CDR3, the DNA is TGTGCCAGCAGCTTTAGGACAGACTATGGCTACACCTTC.

This chain connects TRBV5-1 to TRBJ1-2; the match to TRBD1 covers 8 bases. The CDR3 is 14 residues long. Germline V gives CDR1 SGHRS, CDR2 YFSETQ. J lost 8 bases, V lost 4 bases, and 10 bases had no gene match. The CDR3 loop reads CASSGATGEQGYTF. CDR3 DNA sequence: TGCGCCAGCAGCGGCGCGACAGGGGAACAGGGCTACACCTTC.

The chain uses TRBV5-5 and TRBJ2-7; D is unclear. CDR1 and CDR2 from the germline V gene are SGHKS and YYEKEE (reference sequence). Trimming removed 0 bases at V and 0 bases at J, with 10 bases between. The CDR3 spans 15 residues. The CDR3 DNA reads TGTGCCAGCAGCTTGGAATCGGTTAGCTCCTACGAGCAGTACTTC. This codes for CASSLESVSSYEQYF.

This clone showed up just once. J is TRBJ2-5 and V is TRBV20-1, with unresolved D. In germline, CDR1 is DFQATT, CDR2 SNEGSKA (reference sequence). Trimming left V 3 bases short and J 5 bases short, with 10 bases between. CDR3 length: 12 residues. The CDR3 here is CSASSPRETQYF. The CDR3 DNA sequence: TGCAGTGCTAGTTCCCCTCGGGAGACCCAGTACTTC.

This sequence joins TRBV18 and TRBJ1-1; D possibly corresponds to TRBD1 (6 bases). V lost 6 bases and J lost 5, with 25 bases in between. The CDR3 has 17 residues. Germline V CDR1 and CDR2: KGHSH, LQKENI. For the CDR3, the DNA is TGTGCCAGCTCCCGACAGGCGGGAGAGATTGTTTGGACTGAAGCTTTCTTT. Translated, it gives CASSRQAGEIVWTEAFF. The full variable domain, completed using reference TRBV18 and TRBJ1-1, is NAGVMQNPRHLVRRRGQEARLRCSPMKGHSHVYWYRQLPEEGLKFMVYLQKENIIDESGMPKERFSAEFPKEGPSILRIQQVVRGDSAAYFCASSRQAGEIVWTEAFFGQGTRLTVV.

The chain combines TRBV11-2 with TRBJ2-1; 7 bases map to TRBD2. In germline, CDR1 is SGHAT, CDR2 FQNNGV. V dropped 6 bases and J dropped 2; count of bases not matched to a gene: 7. This CDR3 is 15 amino acids long. CDR3 DNA: TGTGCCAGCAGGTCGTTCCGGGGGGCCTACAATGAGCAGTTCTTC. Translating gives CASRSFRGAYNEQFF.

The chain carries TRBV6-1 and TRBJ1-1; 8 bases are a match to TRBD1. V lost 4 bases and J lost 5; bases outside the gene matches: 15. Germline CDR1 MNHNS, CDR2 SASEGT. The length of the CDR3 is 17 residues. The DNA for the CDR3 is TGTGCCAGCAGTGCACCGGGACAGGTAGGGAGGAGGACTGAAGCTTTCTTT. Its protein is CASSAPGQVGRRTEAFF.

This rearrangement joins TRBV7-9 to TRBJ1-1; no clear D gene. The CDR3 consists of 13 residues. The V end was cut by 5 bases, the J end by 5 bases, with 12 bases between. Germline V gives CDR1 SEHNR, CDR2 FQNEAQ (reference sequence). CDR3: CASSQEGETEAFF. CDR3 DNA: TGTGCCAGCAGCCAAGAGGGAGAGACTGAAGCTTTCTTT.

This clone was detected only once. The V and J genes are TRBV5-4 and TRBJ2-3, with D perhaps TRBD2 (6 bases). CDR3 length: 15 residues. Trimming took off 2 bases at V and 0 bases at J, with 10 bases between the two ends. Germline lookup yields CDR1 SGHNT and CDR2 YYREEE (reference sequence). CDR3 bases: TGTGCCAGCAGCTTAGCGGGCCCCAGCACAGATACGCAGTATTTT. Translation gives CASSLAGPSTDTQYF. The whole variable domain, remainder taken from reference TRBV5-4 and TRBJ2-3, is ETGVTQSPTHLIKTRGQQVTLRCSSQSGHNTVSWYQQALGQGPQFIFQYYREEENGRGNFPPRFSGLQFPNYSSELNVNALELDDSALYLCASSLAGPSTDTQYFGPGTRLTVL.

The count of this clone is one. The gene calls are TRBV5-4 and TRBJ2-7, with D perhaps TRBD1 (6 bases). Per germline, CDR1 SGHNT and CDR2 YYREEE (reference sequence). The CDR3 is made up of 15 amino acids. V was trimmed by 2 bases and J by 0 bases, leaving 12 bases between them. This chain's CDR3 is CASSLQGDSSYEQYF. The CDR3 nucleotides are TGTGCCAGCAGCTTACAGGGCGATAGCTCCTACGAGCAGTACTTC.

For the CDR3, the DNA is TGTGCCAGCAGCTTGAGGACAGACGAAAAACTGTTTTTT. Protein product: CASSLRTDEKLFF. The chain uses TRBV5-4 and TRBJ1-4; perhaps TRBD1 as D (6 bases). V dropped 1 base and J dropped 8 bases, with 9 bases sitting between them. There are 13 residues in the CDR3. Looked up from germline, CDR1 is SGHNT and CDR2 is YYREEE (reference sequence). Full variable domain (outside the CDR3, taken from reference TRBV5-4 and TRBJ1-4): ETGVTQSPTHLIKTRGQQVTLRCSSQSGHNTVSWYQQALGQGPQFIFQYYREEENGRGNFPPRFSGLQFPNYSSELNVNALELDDSALYLCASSLRTDEKLFFGSGTQLSVL.

The chain links TRBV11-1 to TRBJ2-7; possibly TRBD2 for D (5 bases). Between the trimmed V and J ends, which lost 0 bases and 4 bases, there was a span of 22 bases. This CDR3 region has 18 residues. Germline V lookup: CDR1 SGHAT, CDR2 FQDESV (reference sequence). The CDR3 DNA follows: TGTGCCAGCAGCTTAGCCCTCCCCTGGGGAGCGGAGATTTACGAGCAGTACTTC. Amino acids: CASSLALPWGAEIYEQYF.

This rearrangement joins TRBV7-2 to TRBJ1-4, with 7 nucleotides matching TRBD1. Germline lookup yields CDR1 SGHTA and CDR2 FQGNSA. Losses at the gene ends were 5 bases for V and 8 bases for J; bases not matched to a gene: 8. The CDR3 is 14 amino acids. The CDR3 nucleotides are TGTGCCAGCAGCCCCGACAGGGTTCAGGAAAAACTGTTTTTT. It yields the protein CASSPDRVQEKLFF.

V and J are TRBV10-3 and TRBJ1-4; D call uncertain. The CDR3 sequence is 14 residues long. CDR1 and CDR2 (germline): ENHRY, SYGVKD. V was clipped by 0 bases and J by 4 bases, with 6 bases between them. The CDR3 loop is CAISESGGNEKLFF. In nucleotides, the CDR3 is TGTGCCATCAGTGAGTCGGGAGGTAATGAAAAACTGTTTTTT.

The J gene is TRBJ1-1, the V gene TRBV7-9; D possibly corresponds to TRBD1 (5 bases). The CDR3 totals 18 residues. V shed 1 base and J shed 0 bases, with 18 bases lying between them. Germline CDR1 SEHNR, CDR2 FQNEAQ (reference sequence). In DNA form, the CDR3 reads TGTGCCAGCAGCTTAGTATCTGGGTTGGAGGGGATGAACACTGAAGCTTTCTTT. Its protein is CASSLVSGLEGMNTEAFF. The full variable domain, its missing parts supplied by reference TRBV7-9 and TRBJ1-1, is DTGVSQNPRHKITKRGQNVTFRCDPISEHNRLYWYRQTLGQGPEFLTYFQNEAQLEKSRLLSDRFSAERPKGSFSTLEIQRTEQGDSAMYLCASSLVSGLEGMNTEAFFGQGTRLTVV.